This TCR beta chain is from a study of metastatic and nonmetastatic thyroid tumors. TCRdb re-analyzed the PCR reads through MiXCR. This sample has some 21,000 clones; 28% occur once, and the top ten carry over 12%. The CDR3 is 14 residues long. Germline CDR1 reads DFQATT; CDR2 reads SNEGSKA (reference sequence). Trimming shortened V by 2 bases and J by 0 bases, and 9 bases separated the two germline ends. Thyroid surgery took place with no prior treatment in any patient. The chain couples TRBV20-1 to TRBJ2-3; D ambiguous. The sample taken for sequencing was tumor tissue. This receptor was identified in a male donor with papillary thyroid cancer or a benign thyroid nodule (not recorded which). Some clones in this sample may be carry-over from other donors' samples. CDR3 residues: CSARRTRSTDTQYF. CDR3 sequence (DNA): TGCAGTGCTAGAAGGACGAGGAGCACAGATACGCAGTATTTT.